This TCR beta chain was profiled in a study of T cells after yellow fever vaccination. Regarding the study as a whole: Post-booster samples contained most primary-vaccination clones (roughly 96% CD4, 70% to 90% CD8).

TCRdb called the 5' RACE reads again in MiXCR, with one record for every CDR3 protein. This sample has 250,000 or so distinct CDR3 sequences, with 6.9% found just once. This clonotype was recorded many times. Antigen unknown. Germline V gene sequence: CDR1 DFQATT, CDR2 SNEGSKA (reference sequence). The CDR3 is 15 amino acids. Losses at the gene ends were 2 bases for V and 4 bases for J; bases not matched to a gene: 7. The receptor was derived from a man aged 25 to 40 who received the YFV17D yellow fever vaccine. This specimen consisted of CD4+ T cells sorted from PBMCs, obtained 15 days after the yellow fever booster vaccination. The chain combines TRBV20-1 with TRBJ2-2, with 7 nucleotides matching TRBD1. CDR3 protein: CSARKGGGGTGELFF. The CDR3 DNA sequence: TGCAGTGCTAGAAAAGGGGGCGGCGGCACCGGGGAGCTGTTTTTT.